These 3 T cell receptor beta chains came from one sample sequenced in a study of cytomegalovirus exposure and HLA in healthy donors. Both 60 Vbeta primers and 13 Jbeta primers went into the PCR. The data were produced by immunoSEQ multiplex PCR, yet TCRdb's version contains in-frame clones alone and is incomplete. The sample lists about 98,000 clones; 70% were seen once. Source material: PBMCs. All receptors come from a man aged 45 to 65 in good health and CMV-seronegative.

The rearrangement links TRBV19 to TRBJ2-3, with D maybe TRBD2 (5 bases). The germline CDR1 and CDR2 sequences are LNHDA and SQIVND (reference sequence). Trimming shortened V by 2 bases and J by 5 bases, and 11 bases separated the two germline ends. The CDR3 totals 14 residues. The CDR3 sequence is CASSIRGGEDTQYF. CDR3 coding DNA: TGTGCCAGTAGTATAAGAGGAGGAGAAGATACGCAGTATTTT.

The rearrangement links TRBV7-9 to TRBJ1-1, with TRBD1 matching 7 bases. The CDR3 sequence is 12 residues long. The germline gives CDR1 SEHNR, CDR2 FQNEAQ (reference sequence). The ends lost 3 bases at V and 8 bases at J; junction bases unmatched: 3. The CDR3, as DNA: TGTGCCAGCAGCTTGAACAGGGGCGAAGCTTTCTTT. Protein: CASSLNRGEAFF.

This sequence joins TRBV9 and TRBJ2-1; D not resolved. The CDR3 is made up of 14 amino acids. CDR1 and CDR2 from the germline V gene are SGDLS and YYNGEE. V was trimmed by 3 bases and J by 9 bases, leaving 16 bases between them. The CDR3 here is CASSGLGDSSEQFF. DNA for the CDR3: TGTGCCAGCAGCGGACTCGGAGATTCTAGTGAGCAGTTCTTC.